These T cell receptor beta chains were read from a single sample in a study of cytomegalovirus exposure and HLA in healthy donors. Repertoires were generated with immunoSEQ multiplex PCR, while TCRdb's copy carries only in-frame clones and drops some. The sample lists 200,000 to 250,000 clones, around four fifths occurring once. Sequences were obtained from PBMCs. The source of these receptors is a woman aged 18 to 35 in good health and CMV-seronegative. Each CDR3 is given with its conserved first and last residue. D genes are given only for firm matches. Not all rows give a size; the values are once, few, many and, for expanded clones, a class.

j_gene	v_gene	len	d_gene	abundance	CDR3nt	CDR3aa
TRBJ2-3	TRBV11-2	13	.	.	TGTGCCAGCAGTCCGATCTGGGAGTTGACGCAGTATTTT	CASSPIWELTQYF
TRBJ1-5	TRBV5-6	13	.	.	TGTGCCAGCAGCTACGGACCCAGTCAGCCCCAGCATTTT	CASSYGPSQPQHF
TRBJ1-2	TRBV6-5	13	TRBD1	.	TGTGCCAGCAGATCGACAGGGGGCAAAGGCTACACCTTC	CASRSTGGKGYTF
TRBJ2-1	TRBV5-7	14	.	.	TGTGCCACCTTGAGCCCCTCTCCTTCCAATGAGCAGTTCTTC	CATLSPSPSNEQFF
TRBJ1-4	TRBV11-2	14	TRBD1	few	TGTGCCAGCAGGTCGGGACAGTCAAATGAAAAACTGTTTTTT	CASRSGQSNEKLFF
TRBJ2-1	TRBV5-6	12	TRBD2	.	TGTGCCAGCGGGACTAGCGGCAATGAGCAGTTCTTC	CASGTSGNEQFF
TRBJ1-1	TRBV19	17	TRBD1	.	TGTGCCAGTAGTACAACAGGGGGCGCACGGTTCGGCACTGAAGCTTTCTTT	CASSTTGGARFGTEAFF
TRBJ1-2	TRBV5-1	16	.	.	TGCGCCAGCAGCTTGGTGGGGACGACATCCGGAGGTGGCTACACCTTC	CASSLVGTTSGGGYTF
TRBJ1-6	TRBV6-5	14	.	.	TGTGCCAGCAGACCGGCCCTATATAATTCACCCCTCCACTTT	CASRPALYNSPLHF
TRBJ2-1	TRBV20-1	11	.	.	TGCAGTGCTAGGAGCTACAATGAGCAGTTCTTC	CSARSYNEQFF
TRBJ1-1	TRBV2	14	TRBD1	once	TGTGCCAGCAGTGGACGACAGGGCCGGACTGAAGCTTTCTTT	CASSGRQGRTEAFF
TRBJ1-2	TRBV5-6	15	.	.	TGTGCCAGCAGCTTTGGGCGCCTGGCCGGGTATGGCTACACCTTC	CASSFGRLAGYGYTF
TRBJ2-7	TRBV11-2	14	TRBD1	.	TGTGCCAGCAGCTTGGGACAGTACTCCTACGAGCAGTACTTC	CASSLGQYSYEQYF
TRBJ2-1	TRBV18	15	.	.	TGTGCCAGCTCACCACAGGGCAGCACCTACAATGAGCAGTTCTTC	CASSPQGSTYNEQFF
TRBJ1-2	TRBV6-1	13	.	.	TGTGCCAGCAGTGCCGGGGGTTTCAATGGCTACACCTTC	CASSAGGFNGYTF
TRBJ1-1	TRBV11-3	13	.	.	TGTGCCAGCAGCCGGGGCGTCAACACTGAAGCTTTCTTT	CASSRGVNTEAFF
TRBJ2-5	TRBV25-1	17	TRBD2	.	TGTGCCAGCAGTGAATATCCCACTAGCGGGGGGCAAGAGACCCAGTACTTC	CASSEYPTSGGQETQYF
TRBJ1-2	TRBV19	16	.	few	TGTGCCAGTAGTATTGATGTGGGACATACAAACTATGGCTACACCTTC	CASSIDVGHTNYGYTF
TRBJ1-2	TRBV4-1	14	.	.	TGCGCCAGCAGCCAAGGGAAGGGTGACTATGGCTACACCTTC	CASSQGKGDYGYTF
TRBJ1-2	TRBV27	13	TRBD1	once	TGTGCCAGCAGCAGACAGGGTAACTATGGCTACACCTTC	CASSRQGNYGYTF
TRBJ1-2	TRBV28	14	.	.	TGTGCCAGCAGTCCAGGAGGGGCTGGGTATGGCTACACCTTC	CASSPGGAGYGYTF
TRBJ1-2	TRBV15	13	TRBD1	.	TGTGCCATCGGGACAGGGGGCGCGGATGGCTACACCTTC	CAIGTGGADGYTF
TRBJ2-7	TRBV29-1	12	.	.	TGCAGCGTGGGGACCGATACCTACGAGCAGTACTTC	CSVGTDTYEQYF
TRBJ2-1	TRBV4-1	17	TRBD2	.	TGCGCCAGCAGCCAAGGACTAGCGGGAGCCACCTACAATGAGCAGTTCTTC	CASSQGLAGATYNEQFF
TRBJ2-7	TRBV4-1	16	.	.	TGCGCCAGCAGCCAAGAGGCCCCCAAACCCTCCTACGAGCAGTACTTC	CASSQEAPKPSYEQYF
TRBJ2-7	TRBV9	13	.	.	TGTGCCAGCAGCGTAGGAGGCTCCTACGAGCAGTACTTC	CASSVGGSYEQYF
TRBJ1-2	TRBV5-1	15	.	.	TGCGCCAGCAGCTTGGCCACTTGGGGGGCTGAGGGCTACACCTTC	CASSLATWGAEGYTF
TRBJ2-5	TRBV4-1	17	.	.	TGCGCCAGCAGCCCCTTCAGTAGGGGGGGCGGCCAAGAGACCCAGTACTTC	CASSPFSRGGGQETQYF